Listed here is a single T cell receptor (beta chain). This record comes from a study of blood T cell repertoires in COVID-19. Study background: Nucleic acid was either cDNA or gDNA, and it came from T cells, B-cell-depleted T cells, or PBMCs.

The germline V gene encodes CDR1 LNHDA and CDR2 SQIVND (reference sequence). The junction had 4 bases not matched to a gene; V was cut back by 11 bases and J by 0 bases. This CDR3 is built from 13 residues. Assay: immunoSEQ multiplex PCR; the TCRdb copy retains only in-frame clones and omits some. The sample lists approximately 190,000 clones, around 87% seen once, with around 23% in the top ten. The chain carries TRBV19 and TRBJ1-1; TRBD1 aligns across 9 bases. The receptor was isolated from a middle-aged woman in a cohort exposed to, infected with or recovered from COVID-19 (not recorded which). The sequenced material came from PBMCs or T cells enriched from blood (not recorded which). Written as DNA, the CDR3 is TGTGCCGGCGGGACAGGGTTGAACACTGAAGCTTTCTTT. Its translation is CAGGTGLNTEAFF.